The 21 T cell receptor beta chains presented below share a single source sample, sequenced in a study of neurological immune-mediated disorders. Each CDR3 protein gets one entry after TCRdb re-called the 5' RACE reads with MiXCR. Counted here are roughly 19,000 distinct CDR3 sequences, approximately 15% occurring once; the ten biggest clones make up over 12%. The sequenced material came from PBMCs. These receptors were collected from a female donor with HTLV-1-associated myelopathy (HAM/TSP).

This clonotype was observed at least ten times. This rearrangement joins TRBV7-2 to TRBJ2-3; the D is unclear. The CDR3 contains 14 residues. Germline assignment: CDR1 SGHTA and CDR2 FQGNSA. Trimming left V 5 bases short and J 1 base short, with 10 bases between. DNA for the CDR3: TGTGCCAGCAGCGCGACCTACCGCACAGATACGCAGTATTTT. As protein: CASSATYRTDTQYF.

This clonotype has at least ten counts. The gene calls are TRBV7-8 and TRBJ2-3; a possible D gene is TRBD1 (5 bases). This CDR3 is built from 14 residues. V dropped 6 bases and J dropped 0 bases, with 10 bases sitting between them. Per germline, CDR1 SGHVS and CDR2 FQNEAQ. The DNA for the CDR3 is TGTGCCAGCAGTAGCCGGACAAGCACAGATACGCAGTATTTT. Its translation is CASSSRTSTDTQYF. Together with reference TRBV7-8 and TRBJ2-3, the CDR3 gives the full variable domain: GAGVSQSPRYKVAKRGQDVALRCDPISGHVSLFWYQQALGQGPEFLTYFQNEAQLDKSGLPSDRFFAERPEGSVSTLKIQRTQQEDSAVYLCASSSRTSTDTQYFGPGTRLTVL.

This clonotype was observed a handful of times. The V and J genes are TRBV24-1 and TRBJ2-1; 7 nucleotides line up with TRBD2. The CDR3 is made up of 14 amino acids. Germline V gene data show CDR1 as KGHDR and CDR2 as SFDVKD. Here the CDR3 reads CGPSGGRTCNEQFF. CDR3 sequence (DNA): TGTGGGCCATCAGGCGGGAGAACTTGCAATGAGCAGTTCTTC.

This clonotype was recorded many times. The V call is TRBV9, the J call TRBJ2-5; the D gene could be TRBD1 or TRBD2 (5 bases each). This CDR3 is built from 16 residues. V lost 0 bases to trimming and J lost 4 bases, with 16 bases between them. Germline V gives CDR1 SGDLS, CDR2 YYNGEE. The CDR3 DNA is TGTGCCAGCAGCGTAGCCCCCTCGGGGCTGGGAGAGACCCAGTACTTC. Protein sequence: CASSVAPSGLGETQYF.

Ten or more counts support this clonotype. CDR3 region: CSARLAGVTDTQYF. Here the CDR3 DNA reads TGCAGTGCTAGACTAGCGGGAGTCACAGATACGCAGTATTTT. V and J are TRBV20-1 and TRBJ2-3; 10 nucleotides match TRBD2. The CDR3 covers 14 residues. Trimming removed 2 bases from V and 2 bases from J; junction bases left unmatched: 1. Germline V gene data show CDR1 as DFQATT and CDR2 as SNEGSKA (reference sequence).

This clonotype was seen ten or more times. V usage is TRBV5-6 and J usage is TRBJ2-5; unclear D gene. CDR1 and CDR2 from the germline V gene are SGHDT and YYEEEE. This CDR3 region has 13 residues. The V end was cut by 0 bases, the J end by 5 bases, with 8 bases between. The CDR3 protein is CASSLEGSETQYF. CDR3 DNA sequence: TGTGCCAGCAGCTTGGAGGGTTCCGAGACCCAGTACTTC.

Ten or more counts support this clonotype. Possible read error: a much larger clone is one base away. This chain joins TRBV24-1 and TRBJ2-5, with D perhaps matching TRBD1 (5 bases). Deletions cut 4 bases from V and 5 bases from J, with 19 bases between. Germline CDR1 is KGHDR and CDR2 is SFDVKD. The CDR3 contains 16 residues. CDR3 loop: CATSDPTMGPVETQYF. The CDR3 DNA reads as TGTGCCACCAGTGACCCGACCATGGGGCCGGTGGAGACCCAGTACTTC.

In its sample, this clonotype was seen many times. The chain is built from TRBV20-1 and TRBJ2-7; TRBD2 matches 9 bases. V shed 5 bases, J shed 3 bases, and the junction held 5 bases outside the gene matches. The CDR3 extends over 13 amino acids. Per germline, CDR1 DFQATT and CDR2 SNEGSKA (reference sequence). This CDR3 reads CSAGGREGYEQYF. The CDR3 region has the DNA TGCAGTGCTGGAGGGCGGGAGGGCTACGAGCAGTACTTC.

This clonotype was recorded at least ten times. The chain carries TRBV15 and TRBJ2-5; TRBD1 agrees at 11 bases. There are 15 residues in the CDR3. Germline V gene lookup returns CDR1 LNHNV and CDR2 YYDKDF (reference sequence). V gave up 2 bases and J gave up 5 bases; unmatched junction bases: 4. CDR3: CATSRKDRGPETQYF. The CDR3 DNA reads TGTGCCACCAGCAGAAAGGACAGGGGGCCCGAGACCCAGTACTTC.

This clonotype came up many times. This chain joins TRBV20-1 and TRBJ2-7, with D possibly TRBD2 on 7 matching bases. V dropped 5 bases and J dropped 2 bases, with 16 bases sitting between them. This CDR3 contains 14 residues. Germline V gene data show CDR1 as DFQATT and CDR2 as SNEGSKA (reference sequence). This CDR3 is CSAGSGGGAYEQYF. The CDR3 nucleotides read TGCAGTGCTGGTTCTGGCGGGGGCGCCTACGAGCAGTACTTC.

This clonotype came up many times. This chain joins TRBV21-1 and TRBJ2-7. TRBV21-1 is marked as a pseudogene. This CDR3 has 15 amino acids. As DNA, the CDR3 is TGTGCCAGCAGCAAAAGGACTAGCAGCTCCTACGAGCAGTACTTC. Protein product: CASSKRTSSSYEQYF.

There are many counts of this clonotype. This may be a read error, as it is one base from a much larger clone. This chain connects TRBV27 to TRBJ1-2; no reliable D call. This CDR3 spans 13 amino acids. Germline CDR1 MNHEY, CDR2 SMNVEV (reference sequence). V dropped 10 bases and J dropped 4 bases, with 16 bases sitting between them. Written as DNA, the CDR3 is TGTGCCAACTGGCCGCGTGGAGGCTATGGCTACACCTTC. Its protein is CANWPRGGYGYTF.

This clonotype was recorded at least ten times. The V call is TRBV4-1, the J call TRBJ1-2; no firm D call. Germline loops: CDR1 MGHRA, CDR2 YSYEKL. Trimming stripped 1 base from V and 3 bases from J, with 9 bases between. This CDR3 comprises 14 residues. The CDR3 DNA sequence: TGCGCCAGCAGCCAAGGGCTTACTTACTATGGCTACACCTTC. This encodes CASSQGLTYYGYTF.

Many counts were recorded for this clonotype. The chain links TRBV20-1 to TRBJ1-5; 9 bases line up with TRBD1. The germline V gene has CDR1 DFQATT and CDR2 SNEGSKA (reference sequence). There are 19 residues in the CDR3. Trimming at V came to 0 bases and at J to 7 bases, leaving 19 bases not matched to a gene. Here the CDR3 DNA reads TGCAGTGCTAGAGAGAGGGGTGGACAGGGGAATTTGTGGTCCCAGCCCCAGCATTTT. It codes for CSARERGGQGNLWSQPQHF.

This clonotype was counted at least ten times. The rearrangement uses TRBV20-1 and TRBJ2-7, with D possibly matching TRBD2 (6 bases). Germline-derived CDR1 and CDR2 are DFQATT and SNEGSKA (reference sequence). The CDR3 has 15 amino acids. V lost 6 bases and J 5 bases, leaving 23 bases between the germline ends. CDR3 sequence reads: CSATRLVGTLDEQYF. CDR3 sequence (DNA): TGCAGTGCCACCAGACTAGTGGGGACCTTAGACGAGCAGTACTTC.

This clonotype was seen at least ten times. The chain employs TRBV5-1 and TRBJ1-2; TRBD1 is a possible D gene (5 bases). Trimming left V 0 bases short and J 4 bases short, with 13 bases between. This CDR3 has 15 residues. CDR1 is SGHRS and CDR2 is YFSETQ in the germline V gene. The CDR3: CASSLEGLEGYGYTF. CDR3 bases: TGCGCCAGCAGCTTGGAGGGACTCGAGGGCTATGGCTACACCTTC. Full variable domain (remainder filled in from reference TRBV5-1 and TRBJ1-2): KAGVTQTPRYLIKTRGQQVTLSCSPISGHRSVSWYQQTPGQGLQFLFEYFSETQRNKGNFPGRFSGRQFSNSRSEMNVSTLELGDSALYLCASSLEGLEGYGYTFGSGTRLTVV.

This clonotype was observed many times. The chain combines TRBV20-1 with TRBJ2-5; D is unresolved. CDR1 is DFQATT and CDR2 is SNEGSKA in the germline V gene (reference sequence). The CDR3 is 14 residues long. V lost 2 bases and J 2 bases, leaving 12 bases between the germline ends. This chain's CDR3 is CSARFNRPQETQYF. DNA of the CDR3: TGCAGTGCTAGATTTAACAGACCGCAAGAGACCCAGTACTTC.

This clonotype came up many times. The chain joins TRBV7-8 to TRBJ1-1, with 8 positions matching TRBD1. CDR3 length: 13 residues. The germline CDR1 and CDR2 sequences are SGHVS and FQNEAQ. V shed 5 bases and J 4 bases; nucleotides not matched to a gene: 3. DNA of the CDR3: TGTGCCAGCAGCAGCGACAGGGGCACTGAAGCTTTCTTT. Translation: CASSSDRGTEAFF.

This clonotype was recorded at least ten times. The V call is TRBV13, the J call TRBJ2-7; D gene unclear. The CDR3 runs to 14 residues. V lost 3 bases, J lost 2 bases, and 11 bases lay in between. The germline V gene has CDR1 PRHDT and CDR2 FYEKMQ (reference sequence). This CDR3 is CASSFSTSPYEQYF. In nucleotides, the CDR3 is TGTGCCAGCAGCTTTTCGACCAGTCCCTACGAGCAGTACTTC.

This clonotype counts as medium-sized. V usage is TRBV28 and J usage is TRBJ1-1; tentatively, D is TRBD1 (5 bases). V dropped 4 bases and J dropped 9 bases, with 18 bases sitting between them. CDR1 is MDHEN, CDR2 SYDVKM, per germline. The CDR3 totals 14 residues. The CDR3 sequence: CASSSTKGMGKAFF. CDR3 in DNA: TGTGCCAGCAGTTCCACAAAGGGGATGGGTAAAGCTTTCTTT.

The genes are TRBV7-6 and TRBJ2-5; tentative D call: TRBD1 (6 bases). V was shortened by 5 bases and J by 4 bases, with 14 bases between the two germline ends. From germline, CDR1 is SGHVS and CDR2 FNYEAQ. The CDR3 length is 14 residues. The CDR3: CASSIMTGSETQYF. CDR3 in DNA: TGTGCCAGCAGCATTATGACAGGCTCAGAGACCCAGTACTTC.